The clone carrying this T cell receptor beta chain appeared many times. The data belong to a study of T cells in Graves' hyperthyroidism and ophthalmopathy. In the ophthalmopathy cohort, Clinical Activity Score was at least 3, NOSPECS grade at least 4, and duration under 3 months. Reasons for excluding patients were uncontrolled infection, other autoimmune disease, pregnancy or lactation. What was amplified from RNA transcripts were TCR beta CDR3 regions. The TCR CDR3 was amplified in a first-round RT-PCR using the HTBI primer set. TCRdb analysed the multiplex PCR reads with MiXCR anew, one entry per CDR3 protein. The table has over 350,000 distinct CDR3 sequences, about 14% seen once. Germline CDR1 reads SGHNT; CDR2 reads YENEEA. There are 12 residues in the CDR3. Between the trimmed V and J ends, which lost 5 bases and 5 bases, there was a span of 10 bases.

The TCR comes from a man aged 45-65 years with Graves' ophthalmopathy. Material for sequencing was blood. The rearrangement links TRBV11-3 to TRBJ2-7; either TRBD1 or TRBD2 may fit D (5 bases each). Written as DNA, the CDR3 is TGTGCCAGCAGCCCTATGGGGGACGAGCAGTACTTC. Amino acid sequence: CASSPMGDEQYF.